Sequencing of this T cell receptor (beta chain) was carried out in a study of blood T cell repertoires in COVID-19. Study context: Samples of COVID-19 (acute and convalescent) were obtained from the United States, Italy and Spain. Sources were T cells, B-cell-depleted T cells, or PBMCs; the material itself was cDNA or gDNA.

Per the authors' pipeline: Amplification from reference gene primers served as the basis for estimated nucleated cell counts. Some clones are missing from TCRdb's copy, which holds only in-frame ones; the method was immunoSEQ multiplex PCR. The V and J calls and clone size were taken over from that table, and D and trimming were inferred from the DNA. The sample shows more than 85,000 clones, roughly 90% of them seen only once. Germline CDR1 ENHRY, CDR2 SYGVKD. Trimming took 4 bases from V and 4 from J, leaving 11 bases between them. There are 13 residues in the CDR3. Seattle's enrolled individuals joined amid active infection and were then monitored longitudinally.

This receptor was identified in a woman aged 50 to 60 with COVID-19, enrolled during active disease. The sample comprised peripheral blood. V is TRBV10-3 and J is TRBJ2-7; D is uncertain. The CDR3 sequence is CAISVGDPYEQYF. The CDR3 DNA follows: TGTGCCATCAGTGTCGGAGACCCTTACGAGCAGTACTTC.